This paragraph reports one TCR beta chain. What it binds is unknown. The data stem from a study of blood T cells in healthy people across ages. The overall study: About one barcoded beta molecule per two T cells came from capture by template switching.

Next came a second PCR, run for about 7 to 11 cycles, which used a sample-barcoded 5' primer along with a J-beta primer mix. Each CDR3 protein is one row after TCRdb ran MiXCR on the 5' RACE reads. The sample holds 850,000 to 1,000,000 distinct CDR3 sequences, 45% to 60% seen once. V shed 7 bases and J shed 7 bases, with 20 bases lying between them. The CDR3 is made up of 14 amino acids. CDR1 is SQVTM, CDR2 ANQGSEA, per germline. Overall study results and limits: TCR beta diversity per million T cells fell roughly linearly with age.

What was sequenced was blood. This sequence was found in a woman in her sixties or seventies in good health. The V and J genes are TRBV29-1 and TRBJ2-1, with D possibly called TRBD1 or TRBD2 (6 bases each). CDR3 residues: CSAALAQGRNEQFF. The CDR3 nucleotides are TGCAGCGCCGCCCTCGCTCAGGGGAGGAATGAGCAGTTCTTC.